Only a few counts were recorded for the clone carrying this T cell receptor beta chain. No antigen is known for it. This sample is drawn from a study of response to subunit inactivated influenza vaccine. Whole-study findings and limits: The study's authors posited that every seasonal influenza vaccination enlists few new T cells.

Each CDR3 protein is one row after TCRdb ran MiXCR on the RT-PCR reads. The sample contains roughly 670,000 distinct CDR3 sequences, about 15% of which appear only once. V was pared by 3 bases and J by 7 bases, with 16 bases between. Germline lookup yields CDR1 DFQATT and CDR2 SNEGSKA (reference sequence). The CDR3 is 14 residues long. The source was PBMCs from blood, collected approximately 15 days before vaccination. The gene calls are TRBV20-1 and TRBJ1-5, with no clear D. This receptor was identified in a man between 45 and 60 years old who received an inactivated influenza vaccine. CDR3 coding DNA: TGCAGTGCTAGCCTTGGCGGATCCCACCAGCCCCAGCATTTT. As protein: CSASLGGSHQPQHF.